This passage covers 3 T cell receptor beta chains from one sample sequenced in a study of blood T cells in healthy people across ages (dated by TCRdb to between 2014 and 2017). The method was 5' RACE. Sequencing was carried out with an Illumina HiSeq 2500. The second PCR ran for roughly 7 to 12 cycles and used a J-beta primer mix along with a sample-barcoded 5' primer. Through fastp at Q25 and MiXCR, TCRdb rebuilt clones from the public reads, retaining in-frame beta chains. Each entry merges the rows of one CDR3 protein and shows their most common DNA and genes. The sample table records about a million distinct CDR3 sequences; roughly 51% of these occur just once. About a fifth of the sample is held by the ten biggest clonotypes. Sequencing was done on a sample of blood. The receptor set was obtained from a woman aged 55-75 years in good health.

The V call is TRBV20-1, the J call TRBJ2-1, with 10 bases lining up with TRBD2. The V segment lost 4 bases and the J segment 5 bases; nucleotides outside the gene matches: 5. Per the germline V gene, CDR1 is DFQATT and CDR2 is SNEGSKA (reference sequence). This CDR3 comprises 14 residues. The CDR3 coding sequence is TGCAGTGCTATCAGCGGGAGGGCTGACAATGAGCAGTTCTTC. This sequence encodes CSAISGRADNEQFF.

This clonotype was seen a handful of times. This CDR3 is CASSQVGAGGGEKLFF. In DNA form, the CDR3 reads TGTGCCAGCAGCCAAGTGGGAGCAGGGGGCGGTGAAAAACTGTTTTTT. The gene calls are TRBV4-2 and TRBJ1-4; 8 bases match TRBD1. The ends lost 1 base at V and 7 bases at J; junction bases unmatched: 8. CDR3 length: 16 amino acids. Germline CDR1 and CDR2: LGHNA and YNFKEQ.

V and J are TRBV5-8 and TRBJ2-1; D gene uncertain. The germline CDR1 and CDR2 sequences are SGHTS and YDEGEE. This CDR3 region has 18 residues. V was clipped by 2 bases and J by 0 bases, with 18 bases between them. Here the CDR3 DNA reads TGTGCCAGCAGCTTAGACGGCTTGACACGTAGCTCCTACAATGAGCAGTTCTTC. It codes for CASSLDGLTRSSYNEQFF.